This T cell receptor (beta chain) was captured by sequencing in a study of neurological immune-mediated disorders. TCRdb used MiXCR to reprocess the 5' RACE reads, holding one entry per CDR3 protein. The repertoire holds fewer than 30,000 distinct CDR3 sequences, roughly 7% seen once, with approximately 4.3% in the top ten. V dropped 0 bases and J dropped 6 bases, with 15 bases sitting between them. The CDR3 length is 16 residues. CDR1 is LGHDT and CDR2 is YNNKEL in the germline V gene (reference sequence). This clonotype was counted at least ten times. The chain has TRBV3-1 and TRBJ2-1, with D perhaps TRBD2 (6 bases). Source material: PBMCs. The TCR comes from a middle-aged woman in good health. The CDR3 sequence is CASSQDWLGTRNEQFF. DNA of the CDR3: TGTGCCAGCAGCCAAGATTGGCTCGGGACTCGCAATGAGCAGTTCTTC.